This entry concerns a single T cell receptor (beta chain). Its specificity is unknown. This sample was included in a study of Ad26.COV2.S vaccination and SARS-CoV-2 variants. Germline CDR1 LNHDA, CDR2 SQIVND (reference sequence). With 3 bases clipped from V and 4 bases from J, the junction kept 2 bases outside the gene matches. This CDR3 is 14 amino acids long. Study-wide findings and caveats: Placebo recipients and vaccine recipients were similar in non-spike TCR breadth. It was vaccine recipients, not placebo recipients, who had the higher spike-specific TCR breadth. Reports say spike-specific CD8+ and CD4+ T cell responses covered substantial breadth after vaccination. The TCR-based breadth and depth measures might underestimate overall T cell responses.

Profiling relied on immunoSEQ multiplex PCR, and the TCRdb table lists in-frame clones only, not all of them. The data show about 350,000 clones, 90% to 95% seen once. This clonotype originated in a human donor who had recovered from COVID-19. This sequence joins TRBV19 and TRBJ2-7; 11 bases match TRBD2. The sequenced sample was peripheral blood, obtained after recovery from COVID-19. CDR3 nucleotides: TGTGCCAGTAGTATTGGACTAGCGGGTTACGAGCAGTACTTC. The encoded protein is CASSIGLAGYEQYF.